This paragraph covers one T cell receptor beta chain sequence. Its antigen is unknown. Base-call qualities are not available, and no considerably larger clone is one nucleotide away. This sample was taken from a study of cytomegalovirus exposure and HLA in healthy donors (dated by TCRdb to about 2017). Broadly, across the study: In an earlier analysis of approximately 500 of the donors, 276 Gb of sequence data and 90 million to 120 million unique TCR beta sequences from 180 million or so T cells were reported. Among the 398 genotyped donors, about 85% belonged to the genetic ancestry cluster associated with self-reported Caucasian donors. Alongside the repertoire data, information on donor age, sex, ethnicity and CMV serostatus was compiled. The number of typed donors differed by locus: about 629-630 for A, B, C, DRB1 and DQB1; 522 for DQA1; fewer than 610 for DPA1; and some 430 for DPB1. Using immunosequencing, the study profiled T cell repertoires from 500 to 800 subjects and related those repertoires to cytomegalovirus serostatus. Roughly 300 gigabases of sequencing data and approximately 92 million unique TCR sequences made up an early release that covered several hundred HLA-typed donors. The study aimed to test whether cataloging public T cell receptors could reveal signatures of past pathogen exposure. Across 398 genotyped donors of the cohort, an average of about 250,000 unique TCR beta nucleotide sequences per donor were sequenced, and roughly a sixth of those sequences were non-productive. Every discovery cohort repertoire had been produced on one sequencing platform. In the later analysis, no new phenotypic data were used to find candidate immune exposures; instead, reliance was placed on TCR beta sequences and their occurrence across donors. An earlier analysis of more than 450 of the donors used high-throughput TCR beta sequencing to judge whether each TCR beta V gene segment behaved as functional or pseudogenic. In addition to the first cohort of approximately 650 subjects, a separate validation cohort of approximately 120 different subjects was used. Class I and class II HLA loci were covered by the typing at four-digit resolution. A later genetic analysis used genome-wide SNP genotypes for about 60% of the 666 donors, treating that subset as a discovery cohort. To predict cytomegalovirus infection status, the study combined high-throughput TCR immunosequencing, statistical association of individual TCRs with disease status, and machine learning. A later analysis re-examined previously published TCR beta repertoires from roughly 650 donors and added high-resolution HLA genotyping to investigate patterns of TCR occurrence. Four or five DR-DQ haplotypes were treated as single units for association and clustering because of strong linkage in the cohort. The research as a whole found: Because HLA typing was missing for some donors at each locus, association tests included only the typed subset. A later analysis associated approximately 17,000 TCR beta sequences with specific HLA alleles at a false discovery rate of 0.05. A further reported finding was that TCR beta sequences accurately predicted the HLA-A and HLA-B alleles for most subjects in the first cohort. According to a later analysis, most CMV-associated TCR beta chains appeared to be HLA-restricted, and the HLA associations seemed to be driven largely by CMV exposure. The 87-base-pair reads could not distinguish some IMGT-functional V segments, including TRBV6-2 and TRBV6-3, so those segments were excluded. Three of the identified cytomegalovirus-associated TCR beta chains were confirmed in vitro to be specific for cytomegalovirus antigens. Because counts were too low, about 18 rarely observed V segments, including chromosome 9 orphons, were excluded from the earlier analysis of around 590 of the donors. Sequencing depth was assumed to be roughly uniform across donors in the presence/absence analyses, though that assumption may not hold. This cohort had only TCR beta chains sequenced, and the lack of alpha or paired-chain data limited which features could be detected. A cluster of highly shared sequence variants was judged likely to represent a technical artifact of the sequencing pipeline. The classifier was reported to diagnose cytomegalovirus status with high specificity and sensitivity in both the original and validation cohorts. When HLA alleles, especially DR and DQ, strongly co-occurred, attributing TCR associations to individual alleles was difficult. According to a later analysis, parvovirus B19, influenza, CMV and Epstein-Barr virus appeared linked to several top co-occurrence clusters. The study listed approximately 150 TCR beta chains as associated with cytomegalovirus. Across donors, most TCR sequences were observed very rarely, whereas some public TCRs were present in many individuals. In an earlier analysis of around 500 of the donors, most TCR beta V segments appeared in productive rearrangements about 90% or about 30% of the time, broadly matching IMGT annotations. Linkage disequilibrium might explain the correlated functional status among segregating V segments, but an unknown experimental factor could not be ruled out. According to the authors, the approach could potentially be generalized to other disease states and immunological phenotypes. Immune exposure information for the cohort was limited to CMV serostatus. Compared with the approximately 600-donor mean, donors in an Asian-associated ancestry cluster had fewer N-insertions in productive TCRs, according to a later genetic analysis. In a later analysis, the rate of TCR association differed among HLA loci, with DRB1 alleles having the most associated TCRs and HLA-C alleles having the fewest. In a later genetic analysis, a missense DCLRE1C variant was associated with V-gene and J-gene trimming of TCR beta chains, and the association was replicated in an independent cohort. In a later analysis, HLA-associated TCR beta chains showed more clonal expansion and lower generation probabilities than non-associated chains that were equally common.

Library method: the immunoSEQ multiplex PCR assay. For the multiplex PCR, a mixture combining 60 forward primers for TCR Vbeta segments and 13 reverse primers for TCR Jbeta segments was used. A multiplex PCR assay on genomic DNA amplified the CDR3 region of rearranged TCR beta genes. Amplified TCR beta libraries were sequenced as 87-base-pair reads on the Illumina HiSeq System. The authors processed their data as follows. In a later analysis, about 80 million unique TCR beta chains were counted across the 500 to 850 repertoires, and roughly 9.9 million of these chains were shared by at least two donors. Raw reads were error-corrected and collapsed into unique sequences by a nearest-neighbor algorithm in which closely related sequences were merged to remove PCR and sequencing errors. CDR3 sequences were aligned to IMGT reference sequences to assign V, D and J gene segments. For a sequence to be retained, at least a six-nucleotide match to both a V gene segment and a J gene segment was required. A rearrangement was called productive if the CDR3 had no stop codons and remained in frame with V and J, and every other rearrangement was called non-productive. CDR3 was defined according to IMGT convention as the region running from the second conserved V-encoded cysteine to the conserved J-encoded phenylalanine. In an earlier analysis of approximately 590 of the donors, sequences lacking an unambiguous match to a single V gene segment were excluded. An earlier analysis of approximately 590 of the donors called V segments functional above 56.7% productive rearrangements and segregating when the between-donor standard deviation exceeded 5%. A statistical classification framework was developed to diagnose cytomegalovirus status using the catalog of TCR beta chain sequences. V and J gene assignment, in a later analysis, came from comparing TCR nucleotide sequences with IMGT/GENE-DB human TR gene sequences. Using the TCRdist pipeline, a later analysis assigned CDR3 sequences along with most-parsimonious VDJ recombination scenarios. In a later analysis, every TCR beta chain was defined by the combination of its CDR3 amino acid sequence and its V-gene family, and reads without a unique V-gene family were dropped. In a later analysis, a few hundred highly shared, low-generation-probability nucleotide sequences were removed to address suspected cross-contamination and a sequencing artifact. In a later analysis, a clonal expansion index was calculated for each public chain from normalized within-repertoire ranks of inferred template counts. Generation probabilities in a later analysis came from a VDJ recombination model fitted to out-of-frame rearrangements, and those results were checked against IGoR. In a later analysis, hypergeometric tests were used to score TCR-TCR, TCR-HLA and TCR-CMV co-occurrence, with a repertoire-size bias correction applied to TCR pairs. A later analysis estimated false discovery rates by permuting HLA or CMV assignments 20 times. A later analysis grouped co-occurring TCRs with DBSCAN, adding TCRdist sequence similarity when clustering within HLA-allele-positive subsets. For co-occurrence clustering, repertoires with fewer than 30,000 or more than 120,000 public chains were excluded, along with roughly 5 repertoires with anomalous nucleotide sharing. TCRdb obtained this table from immuneACCESS and retained in-frame rearrangements with V and J assigned. These tables miss some clones; where compared with another copy, unresolved V genes account for less than half of the shortfall, and the remainder is unexplained. That table supplies the V and J calls and clone size; D and trimming were determined from the DNA. The sample table contains 150,000 to 200,000 clones; only one count was recorded for 75% to 85% of them. Of the sample, more than 5.5% is held by the ten largest clones.

Sequences SGHNT (CDR1) and YYREEE (CDR2) are obtained from the germline V gene (reference sequence). Trimmed from V: 3 bases; trimmed from J: 0 bases; junction bases lacking a gene match: 4. The CDR3 numbers 16 residues from cysteine through phenylalanine. Only CDR3 DNA remains: 48 bases, in frame from the first base. The cohort comprised around 690 healthy bone marrow donors. At the time of sampling, all cohort members were nominally healthy, though unrecorded immune exposures were likely present. The donor was CMV seropositive and belonged to the group of over 250 seropositive cohort members. A peripheral blood sample was collected from each donor, and TCR beta sequencing was performed on peripheral blood mononuclear cells. The Qiagen DNeasy Blood Extraction Kit was used to extract genomic DNA from the blood cell samples.

Sequencing input: PBMCs. The sequence was obtained from a man aged 30-40 years in good health and CMV-seropositive. The V and J genes are TRBV5-4 and TRBJ2-5, with 11 central nucleotides matching TRBD2. The nucleotide sequence reads as follows: TGTGCCAGCAGCTCCGGGACTAGCGGAGACCAAGAGACCCAGTACTTC. This translates into CASSSGTSGDQETQYF. With the portions outside the CDR3 filled from the reference TRBV5-4 and TRBJ2-5 genes, the complete variable region becomes ETGVTQSPTHLIKTRGQQVTLRCSSQSGHNTVSWYQQALGQGPQFIFQYYREEENGRGNFPPRFSGLQFPNYSSELNVNALELDDSALYLCASSSGTSGDQETQYFGPGTRLLVL.